This is a list of T cell receptor beta chains from one sample in a study of CD8+CD57+ T cells in acquired aplastic anemia. TCRdb analysed the reads with MiXCR anew, one entry per CDR3 protein. This sample carries around 200,000 distinct CDR3 sequences, about 60% of them seen once, and the ten largest clones take about 60%. The sample was sorted CD4+, CD8+, or CD8+CD57+ T cells (not recorded which) from PBMCs. The receptor set was obtained from a human donor with aplastic anemia. CDR3s include the opening cysteine and the closing phenylalanine or tryptophan. Fields, in order: V gene, D gene, J gene, clone size, CDR3 DNA, CDR3 protein. A D gene is named only where the DNA matches it firmly. Expanded clones get a size class; other rows say once, few or many, or leave the size out.

TRBV4-2	TRBD2	TRBJ2-3	NA	TGTGCCAGCAGCCAAGCCTGGACTAGCGGGGACCTCACAGATACGCAGTATTTT	CASSQAWTSGDLTDTQYF
TRBV11-2	NA	TRBJ1-2	many	TGTGCCAGCAGCTTGGTGTCTCTAGCTAACTATGGCTACACCTTC	CASSLVSLANYGYTF
TRBV19	TRBD1	TRBJ2-5	NA	TGTGCCAGTAGTACCCCGGACAGGGTTGAGACCCAGTACTTC	CASSTPDRVETQYF
TRBV20-1	TRBD1	TRBJ2-7	NA	TGCAGTGCTAGGGCCGGGACAGCCTACGAGCAGTACTTC	CSARAGTAYEQYF
TRBV11-2	TRBD1	TRBJ2-7	many	TGTGCCAGCAGCTTAGATTACGGACAGGGCTACGAGCAGTACTTC	CASSLDYGQGYEQYF
TRBV2	NA	TRBJ2-3	few	TGTGCCAGCAGTAAGCCGGACGGAAGCACAGATACGCAGTATTTT	CASSKPDGSTDTQYF
TRBV11-2	NA	TRBJ1-4	NA	TGTGCCAGCAGCTTAGTGCAGGGGAGGGTGCTTAATGAAAAACTGTTTTTT	CASSLVQGRVLNEKLFF
TRBV15	NA	TRBJ2-7	once	TGTGCCACCAGCAGAGGCTGGACCTACGAGCAGTACTTC	CATSRGWTYEQYF
TRBV6-1	NA	TRBJ1-1	NA	TGTGCCAGCAGGAGCCAGGGTATGAACACTGAAGCTTTCTTT	CASRSQGMNTEAFF
TRBV24-1	TRBD2	TRBJ2-3	NA	TGTGCCACCGCCTGGGGGGGGTTTAGCACAGATACGCAGTATTTT	CATAWGGFSTDTQYF
TRBV10-3	TRBD1	TRBJ2-5	few	TGTGCCAGCAGTGAACCCCCGGGACAGGGGGCAGAGACCCAGTACTTC	CASSEPPGQGAETQYF
TRBV19	NA	TRBJ1-1	NA	TGTGCCAGTAGCTCGATGGGAGGGAACACTGAAGCTTTCTTT	CASSSMGGNTEAFF
TRBV25-1	NA	TRBJ2-3	NA	TGTGCCAGCAGTGAAATTTCGGGGGCGGTCCTTAGCACAGATACGCAGTATTTT	CASSEISGAVLSTDTQYF
TRBV5-1	NA	TRBJ2-7	NA	TGCGCCAGCAGCTGGTACGAGAGCTCCTACGAGCAGTACTTC	CASSWYESSYEQYF
TRBV12-3/TRBV12-4	NA	TRBJ2-7	many	TGTGCCAGTAGCCCAGGAACAGGGAACTACGAGCAGTACTTC	CASSPGTGNYEQYF
TRBV10-3	NA	TRBJ1-4	NA	TGTGCCAGCAGTTACCTTCCGGGGATGGCAGAGGAAAAACTGTTTTTT	CASSYLPGMAEEKLFF
TRBV15	NA	TRBJ2-3	NA	TGTGCCACCAGCGTAGGGTCAGATACGCAGTATTTT	CATSVGSDTQYF
TRBV9	NA	TRBJ1-2	many	TGTGCCAGCAGCGGAGTAGGCTACACCTTC	CASSGVGYTF
TRBV5-1	NA	TRBJ2-1	NA	TGCGCCAGCAGCCGTTCCGGACAGGGAGGGACGTACAATGAGCAGTTCTTC	CASSRSGQGGTYNEQFF
TRBV14	TRBD1	TRBJ1-5	NA	TGTGCCAGCAGCCTTGTAGGACAGGTAACTTATAGCAATCAGCCCCAGCATTTT	CASSLVGQVTYSNQPQHF
TRBV7-8	NA	TRBJ2-3	NA	TGTGCCAGCAAGCGGGTGCTTAGCACAGATACGCAGTATTTT	CASKRVLSTDTQYF
TRBV27	TRBD1	TRBJ2-2	few	TGTGCCAGCAGCACAGGGGACACCGGGGAGCTGTTTTTT	CASSTGDTGELFF
TRBV19	NA	TRBJ1-5	NA	TGTGCCAGTGGGGGCGGGGAACGTCAGCCCCAGCATTTT	CASGGGERQPQHF
TRBV5-6	NA	TRBJ2-7	few	TGTGCCAGCAGCTTGAGCGCGGGGTGGCTGGGCGAGCAGTACTTC	CASSLSAGWLGEQYF
TRBV24-1	TRBD2	TRBJ2-2	NA	TGTGCCACCAGTGATTTGAGTGGGGGGGTTGGCACCGGGGAGCTGTTTTTT	CATSDLSGGVGTGELFF
TRBV20-1	TRBD2	TRBJ2-7	NA	TGCAGTGCTGGGGGGGGGTACGAGCAGTACTTC	CSAGGGYEQYF
TRBV7-7	NA	TRBJ2-3	NA	TGTGCCAGCAGCTTAGGGGTAGGCGCAGATACGCAGTATTTT	CASSLGVGADTQYF
TRBV9	TRBD2	TRBJ2-7	few	TGTGCCAGCAGCGTACTTCCGGGACTAGAGGTTTACGAGCAGTACTTC	CASSVLPGLEVYEQYF
TRBV5-1	NA	TRBJ1-2	NA	TGCGCCAGCAGCGGGTCAGCAGGGTTCTATGGCTACACCTTC	CASSGSAGFYGYTF